Listed below are T cell receptor beta chains from one sample, sequenced in a study of shared clonotypes between healthy human individuals. Sequencing used immunoSEQ multiplex PCR; TCRdb keeps in-frame clones, though not all of them. This sample yields about a million clones, of which 77% are seen a single time; over 0.8% belongs to the top ten. Sequenced input: memory CD4+ T cells from PBMCs. These receptors were obtained from a man aged 18 to 30 in good health. Some clones in this sample may be carry-over from other donors' samples. The conserved cysteine and the conserved F or W are not part of the CDR3 here. The order of the fields is CDR3 protein, J gene, V gene.

CDR3 protein: ASSLGSASGDADTQY
J gene: TRBJ2-3
V gene: TRBV5-5

CDR3 protein: ASSLGPSGEYEQY
J gene: TRBJ2-7
V gene: TRBV7-2

CDR3 protein: TSSQDLGQGADYGYT
J gene: TRBJ1-2
V gene: TRBV1

CDR3 protein: ASSYSRGTTYEQY
J gene: TRBJ2-7
V gene: TRBV6-6

CDR3 protein: ASRANGGSRGYT
J gene: TRBJ1-2
V gene: TRBV27

CDR3 protein: ASMLRGGYEQY
J gene: TRBJ2-7
V gene: TRBV5-1

CDR3 protein: SVRTSGSYEQY
J gene: TRBJ2-7
V gene: TRBV29-1

CDR3 protein: ASSRAGDGELF
J gene: TRBJ2-2
V gene: TRBV5-4

CDR3 protein: ASSPPGPGETQY
J gene: TRBJ2-5
V gene: TRBV9

CDR3 protein: ASSPDPNTEAF
J gene: TRBJ1-1
V gene: TRBV5-6

CDR3 protein: ASGPTGAGDTQY
J gene: TRBJ2-3
V gene: TRBV12-5

CDR3 protein: AWSGGEAEAF
J gene: TRBJ1-1
V gene: TRBV30

CDR3 protein: ASSAFGRGGYEQY
J gene: TRBJ2-7
V gene: TRBV5-6

CDR3 protein: ASGLGLAGGRSGEQY
J gene: TRBJ2-7
V gene: TRBV5-4

CDR3 protein: ASSPINSPLH
J gene: TRBJ1-6
V gene: TRBV9

CDR3 protein: ASQGSVASGTQY
J gene: TRBJ2-5
V gene: TRBV2

CDR3 protein: ATTRLASLGNEQF
J gene: TRBJ2-1
V gene: TRBV6-1

CDR3 protein: ASSQDGSARPF
J gene: TRBJ2-1
V gene: TRBV14

CDR3 protein: ASSAQQFQY
J gene: TRBJ2-7
V gene: TRBV2

CDR3 protein: ASSPGTDNQPQH
J gene: TRBJ1-5
V gene: TRBV28

CDR3 protein: ASSVWGQGRSSGNTIY
J gene: TRBJ1-3
V gene: TRBV6-4

CDR3 protein: ASSLWEGKGEKLF
J gene: TRBJ1-4
V gene: TRBV28

CDR3 protein: ASSLLAGTYNEQF
J gene: TRBJ2-1
V gene: TRBV9

CDR3 protein: ASSHPWRGASYEQY
J gene: TRBJ2-7
V gene: TRBV23-1

CDR3 protein: ATSIRGAYSNQPQH
J gene: TRBJ1-5
V gene: TRBV15

CDR3 protein: ASSSRFGGGETQY
J gene: TRBJ2-5
V gene: TRBV11-2

CDR3 protein: ASGPPAGAYNEQF
J gene: TRBJ2-1
V gene: TRBV12-5

CDR3 protein: SVPDRDHNYGYT
J gene: TRBJ1-2
V gene: TRBV29-1

CDR3 protein: ASSFSGRTEAF
J gene: TRBJ1-1
V gene: TRBV5-1

CDR3 protein: ASSLGLGLAYEQY
J gene: TRBJ2-7
V gene: TRBV5-1

CDR3 protein: ASSLHATNEKLF
J gene: TRBJ1-4
V gene: TRBV7-9

CDR3 protein: ASSFPTGFQPQH
J gene: TRBJ1-5
V gene: TRBV28

CDR3 protein: ASSFGVRAF
J gene: TRBJ1-1
V gene: TRBV5-1

CDR3 protein: ASPSGPHRVGTEAF
J gene: TRBJ1-1
V gene: TRBV6-6

CDR3 protein: ASSPHLGPGANVLT
J gene: TRBJ2-6
V gene: TRBV7-2

CDR3 protein: ASSLTTYNEQF
J gene: TRBJ2-1
V gene: TRBV7-2

CDR3 protein: ASSPMGVKETQY
J gene: TRBJ2-5
V gene: TRBV7-9

CDR3 protein: ASSLEAGGNYGYT
J gene: TRBJ1-2
V gene: TRBV5-1

CDR3 protein: ASSSMKNTEAF
J gene: TRBJ1-1
V gene: TRBV18

CDR3 protein: ASSPRGGGNSYEQY
J gene: TRBJ2-7
V gene: TRBV27

CDR3 protein: ASSLSRGTEAF
J gene: TRBJ1-1
V gene: TRBV14

CDR3 protein: ASSLAISYNEQF
J gene: TRBJ2-1
V gene: TRBV9

CDR3 protein: ASRTAMNTEAF
J gene: TRBJ1-1
V gene: TRBV2

CDR3 protein: ASSLQMLDTQY
J gene: TRBJ2-3
V gene: TRBV5-5

CDR3 protein: ASRRDTENYNEQF
J gene: TRBJ2-1
V gene: TRBV5-1